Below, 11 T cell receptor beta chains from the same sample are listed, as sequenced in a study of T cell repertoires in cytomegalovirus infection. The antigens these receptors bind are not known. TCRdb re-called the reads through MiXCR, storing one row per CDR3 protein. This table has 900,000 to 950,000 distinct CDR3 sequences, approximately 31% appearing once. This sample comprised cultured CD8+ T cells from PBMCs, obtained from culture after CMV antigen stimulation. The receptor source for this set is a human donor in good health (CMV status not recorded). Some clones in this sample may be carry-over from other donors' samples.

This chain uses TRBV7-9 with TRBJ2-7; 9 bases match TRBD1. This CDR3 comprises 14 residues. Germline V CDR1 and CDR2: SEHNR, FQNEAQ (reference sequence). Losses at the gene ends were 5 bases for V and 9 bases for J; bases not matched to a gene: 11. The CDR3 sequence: CASSPGQGVVGQYF. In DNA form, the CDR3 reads TGTGCCAGCAGCCCGGGACAGGGTGTGGTCGGGCAGTACTTC.

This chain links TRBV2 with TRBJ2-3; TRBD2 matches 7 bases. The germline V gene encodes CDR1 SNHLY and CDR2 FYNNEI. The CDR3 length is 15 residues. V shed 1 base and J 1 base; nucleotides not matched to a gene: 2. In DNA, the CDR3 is TGTGCCAGCAGTGAAGGGCTAGCGGGCACAGATACGCAGTATTTT. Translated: CASSEGLAGTDTQYF.

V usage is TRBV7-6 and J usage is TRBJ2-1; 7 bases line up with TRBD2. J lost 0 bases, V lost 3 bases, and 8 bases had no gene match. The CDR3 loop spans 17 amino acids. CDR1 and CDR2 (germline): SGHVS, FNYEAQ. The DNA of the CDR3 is TGTGCCAGCAGCTTCCCGAGGAGCGGGGACTCCTACAATGAGCAGTTCTTC. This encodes CASSFPRSGDSYNEQFF.

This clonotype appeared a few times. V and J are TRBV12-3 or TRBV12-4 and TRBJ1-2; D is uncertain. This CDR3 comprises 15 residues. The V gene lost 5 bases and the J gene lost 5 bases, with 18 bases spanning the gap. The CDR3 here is CASSPPASARYGYTF. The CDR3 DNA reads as TGTGCCAGCAGTCCCCCAGCCTCGGCAAGATATGGCTACACCTTC.

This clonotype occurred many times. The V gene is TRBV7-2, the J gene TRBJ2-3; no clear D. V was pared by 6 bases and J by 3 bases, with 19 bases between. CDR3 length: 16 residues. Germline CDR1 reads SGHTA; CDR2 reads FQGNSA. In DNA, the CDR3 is TGTGCCAGCAGGGCAAGAGGATTCCCGAGGACAGATACGCAGTATTTT. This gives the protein CASRARGFPRTDTQYF.

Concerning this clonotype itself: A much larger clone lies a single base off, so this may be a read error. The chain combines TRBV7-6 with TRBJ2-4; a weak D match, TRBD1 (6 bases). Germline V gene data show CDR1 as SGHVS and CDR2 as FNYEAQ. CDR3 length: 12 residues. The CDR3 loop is CAGSTGMDIQYF. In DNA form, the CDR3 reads TGTGCCGGCAGCACAGGGATGGACATTCAGTACTTC.

The CDR3 here is CASRPTGADGHEQFF. In nucleotides, the CDR3 is TGTGCCAGCAGGCCTACAGGGGCGGACGGCCATGAGCAGTTCTTC. V gene TRBV5-7 combines with J gene TRBJ2-1; 7 bases map to TRBD1. TRBV5-7 is placed among ORFs of uncertain function. The CDR3 is 15 amino acids. The V and J ends lost 5 bases and 8 bases, in that order; junction bases with no gene match: 13.

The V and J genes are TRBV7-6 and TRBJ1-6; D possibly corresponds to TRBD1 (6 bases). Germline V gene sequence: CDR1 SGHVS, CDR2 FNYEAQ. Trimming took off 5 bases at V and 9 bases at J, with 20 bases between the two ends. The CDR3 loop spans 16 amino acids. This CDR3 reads CASSGGQIIVSSPLHF. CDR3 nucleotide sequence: TGTGCCAGCAGCGGAGGACAGATAATCGTTAGTTCACCCCTCCACTTT.

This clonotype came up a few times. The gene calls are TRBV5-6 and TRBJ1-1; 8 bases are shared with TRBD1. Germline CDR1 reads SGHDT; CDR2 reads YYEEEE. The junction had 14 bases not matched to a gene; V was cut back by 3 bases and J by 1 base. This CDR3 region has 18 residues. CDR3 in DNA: TGTGCCAGCAGCTCAACTACAGGGGGGTGGAGGGGGAACACTGAAGCTTTCTTT. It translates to CASSSTTGGWRGNTEAFF.

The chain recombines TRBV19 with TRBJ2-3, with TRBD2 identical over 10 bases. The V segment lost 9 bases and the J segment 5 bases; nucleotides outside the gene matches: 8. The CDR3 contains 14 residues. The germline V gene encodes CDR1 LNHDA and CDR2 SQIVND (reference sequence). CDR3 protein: CASRPSGGLDTQYF. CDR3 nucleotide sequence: TGTGCCAGCCGTCCTAGCGGGGGTTTAGATACGCAGTATTTT.

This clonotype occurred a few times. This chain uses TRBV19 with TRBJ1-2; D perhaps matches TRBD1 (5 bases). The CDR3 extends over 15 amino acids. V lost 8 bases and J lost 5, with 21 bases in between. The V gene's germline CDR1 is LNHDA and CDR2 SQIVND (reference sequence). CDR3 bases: TGTGCCAGTGCAGAACGTCGGGGCGCCGGATATGGCTACACCTTC. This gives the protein CASAERRGAGYGYTF.